This passage covers 24 T cell receptor beta chains from one sample sequenced in a study of radiation and T cells in renal cell carcinoma (TCRdb year 2020). According to the study, the label for this sample's time point signals: blood 4 weeks post-SBRT, at nephrectomy. The treatment or condition tag for this specimen amounts to: 15 Gy SBRT to primary tumor, nephrectomy 4 weeks later. To prepare the library, the immunoSEQ multiplex PCR assay was applied. TCRdb stores this immuneACCESS table with in-frame sequences only. Part of the clones is absent; in the studies checked, under half of the shortfall reflects unresolved V genes, and no reason is known for the rest. Recorded for this sample are 150,000 to 200,000 clones; 88% of them occurred a single time. The ten biggest clones cover 10% to 12% of the sample. Sequenced here: blood, sampled from a patient whose treatment included radiotherapy and nephrectomy. The receptor set was obtained from a woman aged 45-59 years with renal cell carcinoma.

The genes are TRBV14 and TRBJ1-2; maybe TRBD1 (5 bases). CDR3 length: 15 amino acids. The germline V and J ends were trimmed by 0 bases and 0 bases, with 8 bases remaining between them. Germline loops: CDR1 SGHDN, CDR2 FVKESK. CDR3 sequence (DNA): TGTGCCAGCAGCCAAGAGGGGGACGCTAACTATGGCTACACCTTC. It translates to CASSQEGDANYGYTF.

This clone was counted many times. This chain links TRBV6-4 with TRBJ2-2, with 7 bases fitting TRBD1. V was clipped by 10 bases and J by 6 bases; unmatched bases: 5. Germline CDR1 is MRHNA and CDR2 is SNTAGT. There are 12 residues in the CDR3. CDR3 in DNA: TGTGCCATTTACAGGGGTGCCGGGGAGCTGTTTTTT. Protein sequence: CAIYRGAGELFF.

This clone was counted a single time. The chain links TRBV7-2 to TRBJ1-1; D gene unclear. The CDR3 sequence is 14 residues long. Germline V lookup: CDR1 SGHTA, CDR2 FQGNSA. Trimming left V 2 bases short and J 2 bases short, with 9 bases between. In DNA, the CDR3 is TGTGCCAGCAGCTTAACAGAGATTAACACTGAAGCTTTCTTT. This codes for CASSLTEINTEAFF.

This chain uses TRBV28 with TRBJ1-6; D perhaps matches TRBD1 (6 bases). V shed 3 bases and J shed 10 bases, with 13 bases lying between them. The germline V gene has CDR1 MDHEN and CDR2 SYDVKM. The CDR3 sequence is 14 residues long. CDR3 DNA sequence: TGTGCCAGCAGTTTCGGGGGGGGCAGCTCACCCCTCCACTTT. Translation gives CASSFGGGSSPLHF.

The CDR3 DNA reads as TGTGCCAGCAGTGAACAGGGAGGGACCTACACCGGGGAGCTGTTTTTT. Translated: CASSEQGGTYTGELFF. V gene TRBV6-1 combines with J gene TRBJ2-2; 7 bases line up with TRBD2. The CDR3 is 16 residues long. From germline, CDR1 is MNHNS and CDR2 SASEGT. The junction had 6 bases not matched to a gene; V was cut back by 2 bases and J by 3 bases.

This chain connects TRBV10-3 to TRBJ2-5; no definite D call. Germline V gene lookup returns CDR1 ENHRY and CDR2 SYGVKD. CDR3 length: 13 amino acids. V dropped 1 base and J dropped 3 bases, with 6 bases sitting between them. The CDR3 sequence is CAISEFSKETQYF. The CDR3, as DNA: TGTGCCATCAGTGAGTTTTCCAAAGAGACCCAGTACTTC.

This clone was picked up one time. The rearrangement joins TRBV11-1 to TRBJ2-3; D perhaps matches TRBD1 (5 bases). There are 15 residues in the CDR3. Germline CDR1 reads SGHAT; CDR2 reads FQDESV (reference sequence). V was pared by 7 bases and J by 2 bases, with 16 bases between. CDR3 DNA sequence: TGTGCCAGCACCGTAGACAGTCTCCCCACAGATACGCAGTATTTT. It translates to CASTVDSLPTDTQYF.

V gene TRBV6-6 combines with J gene TRBJ1-1; 10 bases line up with TRBD1. Germline V gives CDR1 MNHNY, CDR2 SVGAGI (reference sequence). This CDR3 is 13 amino acids long. Germline trimming cut 11 bases from V and 2 bases from J; bases unmatched to any gene: 5. The CDR3 is CAGQGGGNTEAFF. Written as DNA, the CDR3 is TGTGCCGGACAGGGGGGAGGAAACACTGAAGCTTTCTTT.

This chain connects TRBV18 to TRBJ2-5; D remains unclear. The germline V gene has CDR1 KGHSH and CDR2 LQKENI. The CDR3 is made up of 15 amino acids. V was shortened by 2 bases and J by 1 base, with 11 bases between the two germline ends. CDR3 nucleotides: TGTGCCAGCTCACCAGGGGAAGGGATCCAAGAGACCCAGTACTTC. Amino acids: CASSPGEGIQETQYF.

The chain has TRBV9 and TRBJ1-2, with unresolved D. Per germline, CDR1 SGDLS and CDR2 YYNGEE. Trimming stripped 3 bases from V and 3 bases from J, with 15 bases between. This CDR3 is built from 15 residues. The CDR3 bases are TGTGCCAGCAGCGCGATCGGACGGCCGCACTATGGCTACACCTTC. Amino acids: CASSAIGRPHYGYTF.

V is TRBV6-5 and J is TRBJ2-3, with D unclear. V was trimmed by 0 bases and J by 0 bases, leaving 1 base between them. Germline V gene data show CDR1 as MNHEY and CDR2 as SVGAGI. This CDR3 comprises 13 residues. The CDR3 DNA is TGTGCCAGCAGTTACTCTAGCACAGATACGCAGTATTTT. Its protein is CASSYSSTDTQYF.

The V and J genes are TRBV4-2 and TRBJ2-3, with D possibly TRBD2 on 5 matching bases. The V end was cut by 0 bases, the J end by 9 bases, with 13 bases between. The CDR3 totals 14 residues. Germline loops: CDR1 LGHNA, CDR2 YNFKEQ. The CDR3 loop is CASSQDASRGTQYF. DNA for the CDR3: TGTGCCAGCAGCCAAGATGCAAGCCGGGGAACGCAGTATTTT.

V usage is TRBV19 and J usage is TRBJ2-3; D is unclear. The CDR3 loop spans 15 amino acids. Germline V lookup: CDR1 LNHDA, CDR2 SQIVND (reference sequence). Trimming left V 5 bases short and J 0 bases short, with 12 bases between. The CDR3 loop is CASSSQETSTDTQYF. CDR3 bases: TGTGCCAGTAGTTCTCAGGAGACTAGCACAGATACGCAGTATTTT. Combining the CDR3 with reference TRBV19 and TRBJ2-3 gives the whole variable domain DGGITQSPKYLFRKEGQNVTLSCEQNLNHDAMYWYRQDPGQGLRLIYYSQIVNDFQKGDIAEGYSVSREKKESFPLTVTSAQKNPTAFYLCASSSQETSTDTQYFGPGTRLTVL.

The J gene is TRBJ1-6, the V gene TRBV25-1; D uncertain. CDR3 size: 14 residues. The V and J ends lost 9 bases and 3 bases respectively, with 12 bases between them. The germline CDR1 and CDR2 sequences are MGHDK and SYGVNS. CDR3 sequence (DNA): TGTGCCAGTGTAGGGTTTGACTATAATTCACCCCTCCACTTT. Translated: CASVGFDYNSPLHF.

The rearrangement links TRBV2 to TRBJ2-1; D unresolved. In germline, CDR1 is SNHLY, CDR2 FYNNEI. CDR3 length: 12 amino acids. The V end lost 6 bases, the J end lost 6 bases, and 9 bases lay between the germline ends. CDR3: CASRGQLNEQFF. The CDR3 DNA reads as TGTGCCAGCAGGGGTCAACTCAATGAGCAGTTCTTC.

J is TRBJ2-3 and V is TRBV7-2; a possible D gene is TRBD1 (6 bases). The CDR3 is 15 residues long. Germline-derived CDR1 and CDR2 are SGHTA and FQGNSA. Trimming cost V 5 bases and J 2 bases, with 14 bases left between them. The CDR3 DNA sequence: TGTGCCAGCAGCCCACTTACAGGGTTCACAGATACGCAGTATTTT. Amino acid sequence: CASSPLTGFTDTQYF.

The rearrangement uses TRBV7-2 and TRBJ2-5; no clear D. The CDR3 loop spans 12 amino acids. The V and J ends lost 4 bases and 5 bases respectively, with 8 bases between them. Germline CDR1 and CDR2: SGHTA and FQGNSA. The CDR3 reads CASSSSIETQYF. The CDR3 DNA sequence: TGTGCCAGCAGCTCCTCCATTGAGACCCAGTACTTC.

The chain links TRBV2 to TRBJ2-6; D remains unclear. Germline loops: CDR1 SNHLY, CDR2 FYNNEI. The V end was cut by 7 bases, the J end by 5 bases, with 3 bases between. The CDR3 contains 11 residues. The CDR3 nucleotides read TGTGCCAGCACCTGGGCCAACGTCCTGACTTTC. Its protein product is CASTWANVLTF.

The rearrangement joins TRBV4-2 to TRBJ2-2; TRBD2 is a possible D gene (6 bases). Trimming cost V 4 bases and J 7 bases, with 7 bases left between them. CDR3 size: 12 residues. Germline loops: CDR1 LGHNA, CDR2 YNFKEQ. In DNA form, the CDR3 reads TGTGCCAGCAGCCCGGGAGTCGGGGAGCTGTTTTTT. It yields the protein CASSPGVGELFF.

The chain employs TRBV19 and TRBJ2-7; no firm D call. CDR1 and CDR2 from the germline V gene are LNHDA and SQIVND (reference sequence). CDR3 size: 13 residues. Trimming left V 7 bases short and J 5 bases short, with 15 bases between. The DNA of the CDR3 is TGTGCCAGTACTGGCAGGAGTTCCGACGAGCAGTACTTC. Its translation: CASTGRSSDEQYF.

The chain is built from TRBV5-6 and TRBJ1-2; D is ambiguous. This CDR3 is 16 amino acids long. Germline CDR1 SGHDT, CDR2 YYEEEE. The V end lost 2 bases, the J end lost 7 bases, and 21 bases lay between the germline ends. The DNA of the CDR3 is TGTGCCAGCAGCTTACCGGGTCGCGAACCATCGGGTGGCTACACCTTC. Translating it yields CASSLPGREPSGGYTF. Combining the CDR3 with reference TRBV5-6 and TRBJ1-2 gives the whole variable domain DAGVTQSPTHLIKTRGQQVTLRCSPKSGHDTVSWYQQALGQGPQFIFQYYEEEERQRGNFPDRFSGHQFPNYSSELNVNALLLGDSALYLCASSLPGREPSGGYTFGSGTRLTVV.

The rearrangement uses TRBV2 and TRBJ1-1; a possible D gene is TRBD1 (5 bases). Per the germline V gene, CDR1 is SNHLY and CDR2 is FYNNEI. The V gene lost 8 bases and the J gene lost 3 bases, with 13 bases spanning the gap. The CDR3 runs 13 residues. CDR3 protein: CASCREGYTEAFF. The CDR3 DNA follows: TGTGCCAGCTGCAGGGAGGGGTACACTGAAGCTTTCTTT.

This chain links TRBV30 with TRBJ1-1; TRBD1 matches 8 bases. Germline-derived CDR1 and CDR2 are GTSNPN and SVGIG (reference sequence). The CDR3 contains 14 residues. With V trimmed by 8 bases and J by 1 base, 9 bases remained unmatched. The CDR3: CASWWTGTNTEAFF. CDR3 bases: TGTGCCAGTTGGTGGACAGGGACGAACACTGAAGCTTTCTTT.

V gene TRBV7-2 combines with J gene TRBJ1-4; D not certain. The V gene's germline CDR1 is SGHTA and CDR2 FQGNSA. Trimming shortened V by 2 bases and J by 8 bases, and 12 bases separated the two germline ends. The CDR3 has 14 amino acids. The chain's CDR3 is CASSLRPMGEKLFF. CDR3 sequence (DNA): TGTGCCAGCAGCTTACGTCCCATGGGGGAAAAACTGTTTTTT.